This T cell receptor beta chain was captured by sequencing in a study of blood T cell repertoires in COVID-19. Study background: T cells, B-cell-depleted T cells, or PBMCs supplied cDNA or gDNA.

Using immunoSEQ multiplex PCR, the repertoire was profiled, and TCRdb retains in-frame clones only, with some absent. This sample has about 200,000 clones, with about 80% found just once. Participant reports of clinical history set cohort assignment. The V gene lost 4 bases and the J gene lost 6 bases, with 13 bases spanning the gap. This CDR3 is built from 14 residues. The germline V gene has CDR1 SEHNR and CDR2 FQNEAQ (reference sequence). Sequencing was carried out using PBMCs or T cells enriched from blood (not recorded which). This TCR came from a man aged 35-49 years who had recovered from COVID-19. This chain uses TRBV7-9 with TRBJ1-5; D perhaps matches TRBD1 (5 bases). This CDR3 is CASSYDSNPQPQHF. Here the CDR3 DNA reads TGTGCCAGCAGCTATGACAGTAATCCTCAGCCCCAGCATTTT.